The 28 T cell receptor beta chains below were found in one sample sequenced in a study of CD8 T cells in ankylosing spondylitis. TCRdb reanalysed the 5' RACE reads using MiXCR and keeps one entry per CDR3 protein. The sample lists a few hundred thousand distinct CDR3 sequences, roughly a tenth occurring once. Sequencing input: blood, either unsorted or a sorted T cell fraction (not recorded which). The receptors derive from a male donor with ankylosing spondylitis or in good health (not recorded which).

J is TRBJ2-1 and V is TRBV21-1; the table's D call TRBD1 went unverified against the DNA. TRBV21-1 is a documented pseudogene. CDR3 length: 19 amino acids. CDR3 nucleotides: TGTGCCAGCAGCAAAGTCCCGGAGGGGGAGAGGAGGTATGGCACTGAGCAGTTCTTC. This translates into CASSKVPEGERRYGTEQFF.

This clonotype was detected ten times or more. The chain couples TRBV28 to TRBJ1-2; D ambiguous. The V end was cut by 4 bases, the J end by 4 bases, with 25 bases between. The germline V gene encodes CDR1 MDHEN and CDR2 SYDVKM. This CDR3 contains 18 residues. In nucleotides, the CDR3 is TGTGCCAGCAGTTCATCCCGTATGTTGAAAACAACACTCTATGGCTACACCTTC. Amino acid sequence: CASSSSRMLKTTLYGYTF.

At least ten counts were recorded for this clonotype. The chain has TRBV5-4 and TRBJ2-5; possibly TRBD1 or TRBD2 for D (5 bases each). Trimming stripped 2 bases from V and 1 base from J, with 9 bases between. This CDR3 spans 14 amino acids. Germline CDR1 and CDR2: SGHNT and YYREEE (reference sequence). In DNA, the CDR3 is TGTGCCAGCAGCTTATGGGGGATCCAAGAGACCCAGTACTTC. Residues: CASSLWGIQETQYF.

This clonotype was seen ten or more times. The V call is TRBV20-1, the J call TRBJ1-2, with unresolved D. The V end lost 2 bases, the J end lost 3 bases, and 10 bases lay between the germline ends. The CDR3 runs to 13 residues. The germline gives CDR1 DFQATT, CDR2 SNEGSKA (reference sequence). In DNA form, the CDR3 reads TGCAGTGCTAGAAAGGGCTGGGACTATGGCTACACCTTC. Its protein product is CSARKGWDYGYTF.

This clonotype showed up many times. J is TRBJ1-5 and V is TRBV7-2; D unresolved. V was clipped by 1 base and J by 3 bases, with 7 bases between them. Germline assignment: CDR1 SGHTA and CDR2 FQGNSA. The CDR3 loop spans 14 amino acids. This CDR3 is CASSLGQANQPQHF. The CDR3 nucleotides are TGTGCCAGCAGCTTAGGGCAGGCCAATCAGCCCCAGCATTTT.

A few counts support this clonotype. V usage is TRBV20-1 and J usage is TRBJ2-1; D not resolved. The length of the CDR3 is 11 residues. The V end was cut by 2 bases, the J end by 7 bases, with 6 bases between. The germline V gene has CDR1 DFQATT and CDR2 SNEGSKA (reference sequence). The DNA for the CDR3 is TGCAGTGCTAGACCTCAAAATGAGCAGTTCTTC. This sequence encodes CSARPQNEQFF.

This clonotype was recorded many times. This sequence joins TRBV7-2 and TRBJ1-1; a weak D match, TRBD1 (5 bases). Trimming pared 7 bases from V and 4 bases from J, leaving 16 bases between. From germline, CDR1 is SGHTA and CDR2 FQGNSA. This CDR3 has 14 amino acids. The CDR3 loop reads CASTHDRQSTEAFF. CDR3 nucleotide sequence: TGTGCCAGCACCCACGACCGACAGAGCACTGAAGCTTTCTTT.

As DNA, the CDR3 is TGCAGCGTTGGTTTAGCGCTGAGCTCTGGAAACACCATATATTTT. It encodes CSVGLALSSGNTIYF. The chain carries TRBV29-1 and TRBJ1-3; D not resolved. V lost 4 bases and J 0 bases, leaving 13 bases between the germline ends. The CDR3 sequence is 15 residues long. Germline V gene sequence: CDR1 SQVTM, CDR2 ANQGSEA.

This clonotype showed up just a few times. CDR3 in DNA: TGTGCCAGCAGCCATTCAGTGAGGGGTGCGTTTGCTTTCTTT. It encodes CASSHSVRGAFAFF. The rearrangement uses TRBV14 and TRBJ1-1, with D perhaps matching TRBD1 (5 bases). Germline assignment: CDR1 SGHDN and CDR2 FVKESK. CDR3 length: 14 residues. V was shortened by 3 bases and J by 11 bases, with 19 bases between the two germline ends.

This clonotype was picked up many times. The chain uses TRBV7-9 and TRBJ1-5; D is ambiguous. Germline V gives CDR1 SEHNR, CDR2 FQNEAQ (reference sequence). CDR3 length: 15 residues. With 5 bases removed from V and 4 bases from J, the gap between germline ends came to 15 bases. The DNA for the CDR3 is TGTGCCAGCAGCGATGAGACTGCGGGAAATCAGCCCCAGCATTTT. Translation: CASSDETAGNQPQHF. The full variable domain, its missing parts supplied by reference TRBV7-9 and TRBJ1-5, is DTGVSQNPRHKITKRGQNVTFRCDPISEHNRLYWYRQTLGQGPEFLTYFQNEAQLEKSRLLSDRFSAERPKGSFSTLEIQRTEQGDSAMYLCASSDETAGNQPQHFGDGTRLSIL.

This clonotype was found many times. The chain recombines TRBV9 with TRBJ1-4; the D gene is possibly TRBD1 (5 bases). Germline values: CDR1 SGDLS, CDR2 YYNGEE. Trimming left V 2 bases short and J 5 bases short, with 13 bases between. This CDR3 region has 15 residues. The CDR3 region is CASSVGGGMNEKLFF. The DNA of the CDR3 is TGTGCCAGCAGCGTGGGGGGGGGGATGAATGAAAAACTGTTTTTT.

The chain carries TRBV20-1 and TRBJ1-1; the match to TRBD1 covers 9 bases. Germline CDR1 and CDR2: DFQATT and SNEGSKA (reference sequence). The CDR3 sequence is 15 residues long. J gave up 3 bases and V 1 base, and 6 bases lay outside the gene matches. Here the CDR3 DNA reads TGCAGTGCTAGAGGATTACAGGGGGCAGACACTGAAGCTTTCTTT. Protein: CSARGLQGADTEAFF.

This clonotype has at least ten counts. The chain recombines TRBV5-1 with TRBJ2-2, with D possibly TRBD2 on 6 matching bases. V lost 4 bases and J lost 3, with 13 bases in between. In germline, CDR1 is SGHRS, CDR2 YFSETQ. The length of the CDR3 is 15 residues. The CDR3 spells CASSRTGGDTGELFF. CDR3 DNA sequence: TGCGCCAGCAGCAGAACAGGAGGGGACACCGGGGAGCTGTTTTTT.

This clonotype was seen at least ten times. This rearrangement joins TRBV3-1 to TRBJ1-3; 7 bases line up with TRBD1. Germline trimming cut 3 bases from V and 8 bases from J; bases unmatched to any gene: 7. Germline CDR1 LGHDT, CDR2 YNNKEL (reference sequence). This CDR3 region has 14 residues. The CDR3 coding sequence is TGTGCCAGCAGCCACCGAGACAGGGAAGACACCATATATTTT. Translated: CASSHRDREDTIYF.

The chain employs TRBV5-6 and TRBJ2-3; maybe TRBD2 (5 bases). CDR3 length: 16 residues. CDR1 and CDR2 from the germline V gene are SGHDT and YYEEEE. The V end was cut by 4 bases, the J end by 3 bases, with 18 bases between. Written as DNA, the CDR3 is TGTGCCAGCAGCCGCCCAGGCGCGGGTACGACAGATACGCAGTATTTT. Its protein product is CASSRPGAGTTDTQYF.

This clonotype was observed many times. The rearrangement uses TRBV7-9 and TRBJ2-7; TRBD1 aligns across 7 bases. The CDR3 is made up of 15 amino acids. The germline V gene has CDR1 SEHNR and CDR2 FQNEAQ (reference sequence). The J segment lost 1 base and the V segment lost 1 base, leaving 4 bases of the junction unmatched. The chain's CDR3 is CASSLVGRGSYEQYF. CDR3 DNA: TGTGCCAGCAGCTTAGTGGGCAGGGGGTCCTACGAGCAGTACTTC.

This clonotype was found a few times. This rearrangement joins TRBV12-3 or TRBV12-4 to TRBJ2-7, with 9 bases lining up with TRBD1. The CDR3 sequence is 17 residues long. Trimming took 5 bases from V and 0 from J; bases not matched to a gene: 11. The CDR3 loop reads CASSPDWAGQGSYEQYF. The CDR3 DNA follows: TGTGCCAGCAGTCCCGATTGGGCGGGACAGGGCTCCTACGAGCAGTACTTC.

This clonotype has a count of ten or more. The V gene is TRBV7-2, the J gene TRBJ1-6; D possibly corresponds to TRBD1 (6 bases). The germline V gene encodes CDR1 SGHTA and CDR2 FQGNSA. The length of the CDR3 is 17 residues. Trimming pared 6 bases from V and 5 bases from J, leaving 20 bases between. The CDR3 protein is CASRSGLTGHNNSPLHF. Written as DNA, the CDR3 is TGTGCCAGCAGGTCCGGTCTAACGGGACACAATAATTCACCCCTCCACTTT.

This clonotype was counted many times. CDR3 loop: CASSYSIPGERSKDEQFF. CDR3 coding DNA: TGTGCCAGCAGTTACTCGATTCCAGGGGAGAGGTCTAAGGATGAGCAGTTCTTC. The rearrangement links TRBV6-2 or TRBV6-3 to TRBJ2-1; the D gene is possibly TRBD1 (6 bases). Germline CDR1 and CDR2: MNHEY and SVGEGT. Trimming stripped 0 bases from V and 8 bases from J, with 23 bases between. This CDR3 has 18 residues.

This clonotype was detected ten times or more. The chain couples TRBV12-3 or TRBV12-4 to TRBJ1-1; TRBD1 matches at 8 bases. J lost 11 bases, V lost 6 bases, and 8 bases had no gene match. CDR3 size: 12 residues. CDR3 in amino acids: CASSRQGRSAFF. CDR3 sequence (DNA): TGTGCCAGCAGCCGACAGGGGAGGTCGGCTTTCTTT.

V usage is TRBV20-1 and J usage is TRBJ2-3, with D perhaps matching TRBD1 or TRBD2 (5 bases each). Trimming removed 5 bases from V and 2 bases from J, with 8 bases in between. CDR3 length: 12 residues. Germline lookup yields CDR1 DFQATT and CDR2 SNEGSKA (reference sequence). The CDR3 DNA is TGCAGTGCTGGGACCCCCACAGATACGCAGTATTTT. Its translation: CSAGTPTDTQYF.

A remark on this clonotype: A read error may explain this, as a much larger clone is one base away. The CDR3 coding sequence is TGTTCCAGCAGTCCCCGGACAGAATATGGCTACACCTTC. Protein: CSSSPRTEYGYTF. This rearrangement joins TRBV6-2 or TRBV6-3 to TRBJ1-2; tentatively, D is TRBD1 (6 bases). This CDR3 has 13 amino acids. CDR1 is MNHEY, CDR2 SVGEGT, per germline.

This clonotype showed up many times. V usage is TRBV5-1 and J usage is TRBJ2-2; D possibly corresponds to TRBD1 (5 bases). The V end lost 0 bases, the J end lost 1 base, and 7 bases lay between the germline ends. Germline-derived CDR1 and CDR2 are SGHRS and YFSETQ. The CDR3 sequence is 15 residues long. CDR3 DNA: TGCGCCAGCAGCTTGGGTGGACAGAACACCGGGGAGCTGTTTTTT. It yields the protein CASSLGGQNTGELFF.

This clonotype occurred many times. This rearrangement joins TRBV20-1 to TRBJ1-1, with 7 bases lining up with TRBD1. V shed 2 bases and J 7 bases; nucleotides not matched to a gene: 13. Germline V gene sequence: CDR1 DFQATT, CDR2 SNEGSKA (reference sequence). The CDR3 length is 15 residues. CDR3 sequence reads: CSARRRSDRPYEAFF. The CDR3 DNA is TGCAGTGCTAGAAGAAGATCGGACAGGCCTTATGAAGCTTTCTTT.

This clonotype was counted a few times. The chain carries TRBV28 and TRBJ2-3, with 8 bases aligning to TRBD1. CDR3 size: 15 residues. Losses at the gene ends were 2 bases for V and 1 base for J; bases not matched to a gene: 2. Per the germline V gene, CDR1 is MDHEN and CDR2 is SYDVKM. CDR3: CASSLGGQGTDTQYF. CDR3 nucleotide sequence: TGTGCCAGCAGTTTAGGGGGACAGGGCACAGATACGCAGTATTTT.

This clonotype showed up many times. V is TRBV7-2 and J is TRBJ1-5; D gene ambiguous. The CDR3 is made up of 15 amino acids. Between the trimmed V and J ends, which lost 1 base and 4 bases, there was a span of 11 bases. The germline V gene has CDR1 SGHTA and CDR2 FQGNSA. The CDR3 sequence: CASSLESTENQPQHF. CDR3 DNA sequence: TGTGCCAGCAGCTTAGAATCCACAGAGAATCAGCCCCAGCATTTT.

This clonotype has more than one count but fewer than ten. The chain links TRBV18 to TRBJ2-7; TRBD1 matches at 7 bases. Germline V CDR1 and CDR2: KGHSH, LQKENI. The CDR3 covers 16 residues. Unmatched junction bases numbered 14, after V lost 3 bases and J lost 6 bases. The CDR3 region is CASSPGTGASGSEQYF. The CDR3 DNA reads TGTGCCAGCTCACCCGGTACAGGGGCAAGTGGAAGCGAGCAGTACTTC.

The chain has TRBV2 and TRBJ1-4; 11 bases agree with TRBD1. The trim removed 7 bases at V and 7 bases at J, leaving 8 bases unmatched. The germline V gene has CDR1 SNHLY and CDR2 FYNNEI. The CDR3 extends over 15 amino acids. CDR3 sequence: CASNGGQGAIEKLFF. The CDR3 region has the DNA TGTGCCAGCAATGGAGGACAGGGGGCGATTGAAAAACTGTTTTTT.